Sequencing of this T cell receptor beta chain was carried out in a study of cytomegalovirus exposure and HLA in healthy donors. Study background: From 150 million to 200 million T cells, an earlier analysis saw under 140 million unique TCR beta sequences. Study findings and constraints: TCR beta chains numbering roughly 150 were designated cytomegalovirus-associated. With later analysis, a missense DCLRE1C variant became linked to TCR beta V- and J-gene trimming.

A word on this clone: Its target is unknown.

Germline V gene data show CDR1 as MDHEN and CDR2 as SYDVKM. Trimming removed 2 bases from V and 2 bases from J, with 9 bases in between. The CDR3 has 14 amino acids. The PCR employed 60 Vbeta primers together with 13 Jbeta primers. Generated by immunoSEQ multiplex PCR, the TCRdb table keeps only in-frame clones and is missing some. This repertoire includes 60,000 or so clones. J is TRBJ1-2 and V is TRBV28, with D possibly TRBD1 on 6 matching bases. This sequence originates from a woman aged 18-29 years in good health and CMV-seronegative. Sequenced: PBMCs. The CDR3: CASSLAGANYGYTF. DNA for the CDR3: TGTGCCAGCAGTTTAGCAGGGGCCAACTATGGCTACACCTTC.